Reported below is one T cell receptor beta chain. Its target is unknown. CDR1 is SGHVS, CDR2 FQNEAQ, per germline. The CDR3 covers 18 residues. This entry belongs to a study of CXCR3-negative and CXCR3-positive naive CD8 T cells. Study findings and constraints: CXCR3-positive naive cells carried more hydrophobic TRB CDR3s than CXCR3-negative ones.

The method, 5' RACE with UMI labels, was used to prepare the TRB cDNA libraries. TCRdb reanalyzed the 5' RACE reads, giving one entry per CDR3 protein sequence and no DNA. The table for this sample gives around 88,000 distinct CDR3 sequences. The genes are TRBV7-8 and TRBJ2-1; TCRdb's D call of TRBD2 is untestable without DNA. The clonotype was recovered from a human donor in good health. Some clones in this sample may be carry-over from other donors' samples. What was sequenced was naive CXCR3+ CD8+ T cells from blood. Subset specified: CD45RO-CCR7+CD27+CD95- naive CD8+ T cells expressing CXCR3 (TNR3+). The CDR3 region is CASSFDARLAGSDNEQFF.